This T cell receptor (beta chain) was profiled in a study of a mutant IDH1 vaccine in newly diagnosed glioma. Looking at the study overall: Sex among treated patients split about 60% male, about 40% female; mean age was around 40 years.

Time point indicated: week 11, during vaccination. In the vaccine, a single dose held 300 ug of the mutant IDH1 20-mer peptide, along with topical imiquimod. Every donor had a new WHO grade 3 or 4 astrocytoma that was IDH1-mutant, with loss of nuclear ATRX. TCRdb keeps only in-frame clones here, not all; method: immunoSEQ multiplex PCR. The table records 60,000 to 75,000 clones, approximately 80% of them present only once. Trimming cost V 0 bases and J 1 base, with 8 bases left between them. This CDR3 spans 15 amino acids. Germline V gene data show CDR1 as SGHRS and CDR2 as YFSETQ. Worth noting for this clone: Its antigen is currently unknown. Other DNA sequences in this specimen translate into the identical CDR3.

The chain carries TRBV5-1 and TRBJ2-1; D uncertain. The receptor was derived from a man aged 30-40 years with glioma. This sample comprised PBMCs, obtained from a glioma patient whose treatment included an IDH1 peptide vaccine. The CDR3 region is CASSLEAASYNEQFF. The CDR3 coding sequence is TGCGCCAGCAGCTTGGAGGCCGCTTCCTACAATGAGCAGTTCTTC.